These 24 T cell receptor beta chains came from one sample sequenced in a study of cytomegalovirus exposure and HLA in healthy donors. PCR used 60 Vbeta primers and 13 Jbeta primers. Repertoires were generated with immunoSEQ multiplex PCR, while TCRdb's copy carries only in-frame clones and drops some. The top ten clones hold 2% to 2.5% of a sample with roughly 90,000 clones, 65% to 85% of them seen once. Input material: PBMCs. The receptors shown here come from a young man in good health and CMV-seronegative.

The chain combines TRBV9 with TRBJ2-2; tentative D call: TRBD2 (6 bases). The V gene lost 0 bases and the J gene lost 0 bases, with 12 bases spanning the gap. The CDR3 spans 17 residues. From germline, CDR1 is SGDLS and CDR2 YYNGEE. As DNA, the CDR3 is TGTGCCAGCAGCGTAGACTCGCGGGGCGCGAACACCGGGGAGCTGTTTTTT. Protein sequence: CASSVDSRGANTGELFF. Using reference TRBV9 and TRBJ2-2 for the parts outside the CDR3, the full variable domain is DSGVTQTPKHLITATGQRVTLRCSPRSGDLSVYWYQQSLDQGLQFLIQYYNGEERAKGNILERFSAQQFPDLHSELNLSSLELGDSALYFCASSVDSRGANTGELFFGEGSRLTVL.

The V and J genes are TRBV30 and TRBJ1-3; D not certain. Trimming stripped 5 bases from V and 0 bases from J, with 5 bases between. From germline, CDR1 is GTSNPN and CDR2 SVGIG (reference sequence). This CDR3 is built from 12 residues. CDR3 region: CAWEHSGNTIYF. Here the CDR3 DNA reads TGTGCCTGGGAGCACTCTGGAAACACCATATATTTT.

The rearrangement uses TRBV5-1 and TRBJ2-2, with 11 bases that match TRBD2. V was clipped by 0 bases and J by 2 bases; unmatched bases: 12. CDR1 and CDR2 from the germline V gene are SGHRS and YFSETQ. There are 20 residues in the CDR3. CDR3 in amino acids: CASSLAIPGLADVNTGELFF. The CDR3 DNA follows: TGCGCCAGCAGCTTGGCGATTCCGGGACTAGCGGATGTTAACACCGGGGAGCTGTTTTTT.

The V call is TRBV5-1, the J call TRBJ1-6, with a weak D call TRBD1 (6 bases). With 0 bases removed from V and 6 bases from J, the gap between germline ends came to 10 bases. The germline gives CDR1 SGHRS, CDR2 YFSETQ. CDR3 length: 15 amino acids. CDR3 residues: CASSLEGQINSPLHF. The CDR3 DNA reads TGCGCCAGCAGCTTGGAGGGACAAATTAATTCACCCCTCCACTTT. The full variable domain, its missing parts supplied by reference TRBV5-1 and TRBJ1-6, is KAGVTQTPRYLIKTRGQQVTLSCSPISGHRSVSWYQQTPGQGLQFLFEYFSETQRNKGNFPGRFSGRQFSNSRSEMNVSTLELGDSALYLCASSLEGQINSPLHFGNGTRLTVT.

A word on this clone: One end of the junction varies from germline; a read error may be responsible. The chain recombines TRBV5-1 with TRBJ2-6; TRBD1 is a possible D gene (5 bases). The CDR3 is 14 amino acids. The germline CDR1 and CDR2 sequences are SGHRS and YFSETQ. In nucleotides, the CDR3 is TGCGCCAGCAGCTCCAGCCCTGGGGCCAATGTCCTGACTTTC. Its translation is CASSSSPGANVLTF.

V gene TRBV11-2 combines with J gene TRBJ1-1; 8 nucleotides line up with TRBD1. The germline V gene has CDR1 SGHAT and CDR2 FQNNGV. The CDR3 has 15 residues. Losses at the gene ends were 5 bases for V and 3 bases for J; bases not matched to a gene: 8. Here the CDR3 reads CASSDRGRADTEAFF. The CDR3 DNA reads as TGTGCCAGCAGCGACAGGGGAAGGGCGGACACTGAAGCTTTCTTT.

The sample holds a few counts of this clone. The chain combines TRBV6-1 with TRBJ1-1, with D perhaps TRBD1 (5 bases). The CDR3 extends over 14 amino acids. V was trimmed by 8 bases and J by 7 bases, leaving 20 bases between them. CDR1 MNHNS and CDR2 SASEGT come from the germline V gene. CDR3 protein: CASPMTGGAGEAFF. The CDR3 region has the DNA TGTGCCAGCCCCATGACGGGGGGTGCGGGTGAAGCTTTCTTT.

The CDR3 DNA reads as TGTGCCAGCAGCCGGGTTGGGGGCTCTAATGAAAAACTGTTTTTT. Translation gives CASSRVGGSNEKLFF. The rearrangement joins TRBV7-2 to TRBJ1-4, with D tentatively TRBD1 (6 bases). This CDR3 region has 15 residues. Trimming took off 5 bases at V and 3 bases at J, with 13 bases between the two ends. From germline, CDR1 is SGHTA and CDR2 FQGNSA.

The V call is TRBV7-9, the J call TRBJ1-5, with D hard to call. Germline V gene lookup returns CDR1 SEHNR and CDR2 FQNEAQ (reference sequence). CDR3 length: 12 amino acids. Trimming left V 6 bases short and J 6 bases short, with 9 bases between. CDR3: CASRYFGQPQHF. The CDR3 nucleotides read TGTGCCAGCAGATATTTCGGTCAGCCCCAGCATTTT.

The CDR3 loop reads CASSSPGQEASYGYTF. CDR3 nucleotides: TGTGCCAGCTCATCGCCGGGACAGGAGGCCTCCTATGGCTACACCTTC. The chain couples TRBV18 to TRBJ1-2, with 8 bases lining up with TRBD1. The CDR3 sequence is 16 residues long. CDR1 is KGHSH, CDR2 LQKENI, per germline. V shed 5 bases and J 4 bases; nucleotides not matched to a gene: 12.

CDR3 amino acids: CASSLGLESSYEQYF. CDR3 nucleotides: TGTGCCAGCAGTTTGGGACTAGAGAGCTCCTACGAGCAGTACTTC. The rearrangement joins TRBV6-5 to TRBJ2-7, with 8 bases that match TRBD2. The germline V gene has CDR1 MNHEY and CDR2 SVGAGI. This CDR3 contains 15 residues. Trimming took 4 bases from V and 0 from J; bases not matched to a gene: 5.

The chain is built from TRBV6-4 and TRBJ1-1; D gene ambiguous. The length of the CDR3 is 14 residues. V lost 6 bases and J lost 0, with 11 bases in between. Germline CDR1 reads MRHNA; CDR2 reads SNTAGT. The CDR3 loop reads CASRRAAVNTEAFF. The CDR3 nucleotides are TGTGCCAGCAGGAGGGCGGCAGTGAACACTGAAGCTTTCTTT.

This rearrangement joins TRBV19 to TRBJ2-5; D might be TRBD1 (5 bases). The CDR3 is 16 amino acids. Germline V gene sequence: CDR1 LNHDA, CDR2 SQIVND (reference sequence). V shed 3 bases and J shed 5 bases, with 19 bases lying between them. The CDR3, as DNA: TGTGCCAGTAGTATTTGGGGCGCAGGCTTGGGGGAGACCCAGTACTTC. This translates into CASSIWGAGLGETQYF.

This clone was counted once. The gene calls are TRBV18 and TRBJ1-5; no firm D call. V dropped 1 base and J dropped 6 bases, with 10 bases sitting between them. The germline CDR1 and CDR2 sequences are KGHSH and LQKENI. The CDR3 is made up of 14 amino acids. CDR3: CASSPRISGQPQHF. DNA of the CDR3: TGTGCCAGCTCACCACGGATAAGCGGTCAGCCCCAGCATTTT.

V gene TRBV7-2 combines with J gene TRBJ1-1; 7 bases line up with TRBD1. Trimming at V came to 5 bases and at J to 4 bases, leaving 7 bases not matched to a gene. This CDR3 comprises 14 residues. Germline CDR1 is SGHTA and CDR2 is FQGNSA. The CDR3 DNA follows: TGTGCCAGCAGCCTAACAGGGGTTCGCACTGAAGCTTTCTTT. Its protein is CASSLTGVRTEAFF.

This clone was seen only once. J is TRBJ2-7 and V is TRBV2; weak D call: TRBD1 (6 bases). Germline CDR1 is SNHLY and CDR2 is FYNNEI. The V end lost 6 bases, the J end lost 2 bases, and 11 bases lay between the germline ends. The CDR3 covers 13 residues. CDR3 bases: TGTGCCAGCAGGCAGGGGTGGGCCTACGAGCAGTACTTC. Protein sequence: CASRQGWAYEQYF. Complete variable domain (other parts from reference TRBV2 and TRBJ2-7): EPEVTQTPSHQVTQMGQEVILRCVPISNHLYFYWYRQILGQKVEFLVSFYNNEISEKSEIFDDQFSVERPDGSNFTLKIRSTKLEDSAMYFCASRQGWAYEQYFGPGTRLTVT.

The chain links TRBV18 to TRBJ1-3; tentatively, D is TRBD1 (5 bases). The germline V and J ends were trimmed by 1 base and 3 bases, with 7 bases remaining between them. Looked up from germline, CDR1 is KGHSH and CDR2 is LQKENI. The CDR3 has 14 residues. The CDR3 DNA reads as TGTGCCAGCTCACCACTGACAGATGGAAACACCATATATTTT. It specifies CASSPLTDGNTIYF.

The sample holds a few counts of this clone. This chain's CDR3 is CASSLRTGPNTEAFF. Here the CDR3 DNA reads TGTGCCAGCAGCTTAAGAACAGGGCCGAACACTGAAGCTTTCTTT. The chain employs TRBV7-2 and TRBJ1-1; TRBD1 is a possible D gene (6 bases). This CDR3 has 15 amino acids. Germline CDR1 and CDR2: SGHTA and FQGNSA. V lost 2 bases, J lost 1 base, and 11 bases lay in between.

The J gene is TRBJ1-2, the V gene TRBV6-6; TRBD1 agrees at 7 bases. From germline, CDR1 is MNHNY and CDR2 SVGAGI (reference sequence). CDR3 size: 14 residues. J was trimmed by 3 bases and V by 6 bases; bases with no gene match: 7. The CDR3: CASSRGGSDYGYTF. The DNA of the CDR3 is TGTGCCAGCAGCCGAGGGGGCTCAGACTATGGCTACACCTTC.

This chain links TRBV2 with TRBJ2-5; 8 nucleotides match TRBD1. The J call may be faulty, since TRBJ2-7 better matches the DNA end. This CDR3 is built from 13 residues. Germline V gene data show CDR1 as SNHLY and CDR2 as FYNNEI. This CDR3 is CAREDREGYEQYF. The CDR3, as DNA: TGTGCCAGAGAGGACAGGGAAGGCTACGAGCAGTACTTC.

This chain joins TRBV28 and TRBJ2-3, with 10 bases aligning to TRBD1. The trim removed 6 bases at V and 2 bases at J, leaving 11 bases unmatched. This CDR3 comprises 17 residues. Germline V CDR1 and CDR2: MDHEN, SYDVKM. In DNA form, the CDR3 reads TGTGCCAGCAGCCCCGAATTGGGGACAGGGGTCACAGATACGCAGTATTTT. Translating it yields CASSPELGTGVTDTQYF.

The chain uses TRBV7-9 and TRBJ1-5; D possibly corresponds to TRBD1 (6 bases). Per the germline V gene, CDR1 is SEHNR and CDR2 is FQNEAQ (reference sequence). Trimming pared 5 bases from V and 1 base from J, leaving 12 bases between. The CDR3 length is 15 residues. The CDR3 nucleotides read TGTGCCAGCAGCACCTCAGGGGTGAGCAATCAGCCCCAGCATTTT. As protein: CASSTSGVSNQPQHF.

This rearrangement joins TRBV28 to TRBJ1-2; TRBD1 might be the D (5 bases). The V end lost 3 bases, the J end lost 6 bases, and 14 bases lay between the germline ends. Germline lookup yields CDR1 MDHEN and CDR2 SYDVKM. The CDR3 length is 14 residues. The CDR3 region has the DNA TGTGCCAGCAGTTTTGAGATCGGGGGGAATGGCTACACCTTC. Its protein product is CASSFEIGGNGYTF.

This clone was detected only a few times. V gene TRBV2 combines with J gene TRBJ2-3; 7 nucleotides agree with TRBD2. Germline V gives CDR1 SNHLY, CDR2 FYNNEI. CDR3 size: 15 residues. The junction had 11 bases not matched to a gene; V was cut back by 9 bases and J by 2 bases. The CDR3, as DNA: TGTGCCAGTAGGGAGGGACCCCATATCACAGATACGCAGTATTTT. Protein sequence: CASREGPHITDTQYF. Combining the CDR3 with reference TRBV2 and TRBJ2-3 gives the whole variable domain EPEVTQTPSHQVTQMGQEVILRCVPISNHLYFYWYRQILGQKVEFLVSFYNNEISEKSEIFDDQFSVERPDGSNFTLKIRSTKLEDSAMYFCASREGPHITDTQYFGPGTRLTVL.